What follows is one T cell receptor (beta chain) and its context. This record belongs to a study of sequential checkpoint blockade in melanoma. The CDR3 consists of 15 residues. Trimming cost V 2 bases and J 2 bases, with 11 bases left between them. The germline V gene encodes CDR1 MNHEY and CDR2 SMNVEV (reference sequence). Only in-frame clones appear in the TCRdb table, and some are missing; sequencing was by immunoSEQ multiplex PCR. The sample includes tens of thousands of clones, around 70% of them seen just once. Specified treatment: randomized to nivolumab then ipilimumab (arm A) or the reverse (arm B).

This sequence originates from a human donor with melanoma. The rearrangement joins TRBV27 to TRBJ2-3; tentative D call: TRBD2 (5 bases). Sequencing used CD8+ T cells sorted from blood (inferred from file names), obtained from a patient given nivolumab and ipilimumab in sequence. DNA for the CDR3: TGTGCCAGCAGTTTAGGTACGGGGTCCACAGATACGCAGTATTTT. Translation: CASSLGTGSTDTQYF.